This T cell receptor (beta chain) was profiled in a study of cytomegalovirus exposure and HLA in healthy donors. Primers: 60 Vbeta forward and 13 Jbeta reverse. Generated by immunoSEQ multiplex PCR, the TCRdb table keeps only in-frame clones and is missing some. The top ten hold about 2.1% of the sample, which has 150,000 to 180,000 clones, around 84% seen once. CDR1 and CDR2 from the germline V gene are SGHAT and FQNNGV. The junction had 11 bases not matched to a gene; V was cut back by 7 bases and J by 4 bases. The CDR3 loop spans 17 amino acids. The receptor was derived from a young woman in good health and CMV-seronegative. The gene calls are TRBV11-2 and TRBJ2-1, with 12 bases fitting TRBD1. The specimen sequenced was PBMCs. The CDR3 DNA reads as TGTGCCAGCACCGAACCCGGGACAGGGGGCGAATACAATGAGCAGTTCTTC. It encodes CASTEPGTGGEYNEQFF.